This TCR beta chain was retrieved from a study of CD8+ T cells in alopecia areata. PBMCs were stained for CD3, CD4 and CD8, and CD4+ and CD8+ T cells were sorted. Isolated RNA was reverse transcribed into cDNA used as the sequencing template. Assay used: immunoSEQ multiplex PCR; TCRdb lists only in-frame clones, some missing. The sample has some 180,000 clones; around 63% are singletons. Study-wide findings and caveats: Clonality exceeded that of normal scalp in lesional scalp, most notably in alopecia totalis/universalis.

Trimming cost V 7 bases and J 5 bases, with 26 bases left between them. This CDR3 has 18 residues. CDR1 is LNHDA, CDR2 SQIVND, per germline (reference sequence). To note about this clone: Its specificity is unknown.

Material: CD4+ T cells sorted from blood, obtained at week 0. The clonotype comes from a human donor with alopecia areata. V is TRBV19 and J is TRBJ2-2; TRBD2 is a possible D gene (5 bases). The CDR3 bases are TGTGCCAGTACCACGATCGAGGGCGGCCTTAAAGGAACCGGGGAGCTGTTTTTT. It translates to CASTTIEGGLKGTGELFF.